The entry below describes one T cell receptor beta chain. Antigen unknown. The data stem from a study of T cells after yellow fever vaccination. Study context: Preparing low-cell-number fractions relied on SMART-Seq v4 Ultra Low Input.

Regarding the study as a whole: A weaker but faster secondary response was observed, peaking on day 5 versus 15. Abundant bulk-derived clonotypes could contaminate FACS-sorted repertoires.

TCRdb analysed the 5' RACE reads with MiXCR anew, one entry per CDR3 protein. The sample lists 400,000 to 650,000 distinct CDR3 sequences, 20% to 25% occurring once. Germline V gene lookup returns CDR1 SGHAT and CDR2 FQDESV (reference sequence). The CDR3 is 18 amino acids. Trimming at V came to 2 bases and at J to 0 bases, leaving 11 bases not matched to a gene. The rearrangement joins TRBV11-1 to TRBJ2-3, with TRBD2 matching 7 bases. The material sequenced was PBMCs, taken 21 days after the first yellow fever vaccination. The sequence was obtained from a man between 18 and 29 years old who received the YFV17D yellow fever vaccine. The CDR3 bases are TGTGCCAGCAGCTTAAGGTCCGGGGGGAGACCTAGCACAGATACGCAGTATTTT. Its translation is CASSLRSGGRPSTDTQYF.